The 25 T cell receptor beta chains below were found in one sample sequenced in a study of T cells in Graves' hyperthyroidism and ophthalmopathy. Amplification yielded TCR beta CDR3 regions, with RNA transcripts as the source. First-round RT-PCR of the TCR CDR3 relied on the HTBI primer set. From the multiplex PCR reads, TCRdb called clonotypes with MiXCR, one entry per CDR3 protein. Here the sample spans approximately 95,000 distinct CDR3 sequences, roughly 40% being singletons. The sequencing sample was made of peripheral blood or thyroid tissue (not recorded which). The receptors here all came from a woman in her 30s with Graves' hyperthyroidism.

Of note for this clonotype: Relative to the germline gene, one junction end is altered; a read error may explain this. The chain uses TRBV6-6 and TRBJ2-7; D unclear. CDR1 MNHNY and CDR2 SVGAGI come from the germline V gene (reference sequence). The CDR3 is 17 residues long. The CDR3 region has the DNA TGTGCCGGCAGTCAATGGACCACACAAGTGCCATCCCACGAGCAGTACTTC. It is translated as CAGSQWTTQVPSHEQYF.

This clonotype was recorded many times. At one boundary the junction diverges from the germline segment, which might be a read error. The chain links TRBV7-2 to TRBJ1-2; D ambiguous. The CDR3 spans 12 residues. The germline CDR1 and CDR2 sequences are SGHTA and FQGNSA. CDR3 residues: CASTLGAPGYTF. CDR3 nucleotide sequence: TGTGCCAGCACCTTAGGTGCCCCGGGCTACACCTTC.

This clonotype was recorded at least ten times. The chain combines TRBV6-5 with TRBJ2-2, with a tentative D call TRBD1 (5 bases). V lost 3 bases and J lost 4, with 18 bases in between. CDR1 and CDR2 from the germline V gene are MNHEY and SVGAGI. The CDR3 is 17 residues long. The CDR3 DNA reads TGTGCCAGCAGTTATGGGCTGCAGGGTATTAGCACCGGGGAGCTGTTTTTT. Translating it yields CASSYGLQGISTGELFF.

The chain recombines TRBV28 with TRBJ1-2; D is unresolved. The germline V gene has CDR1 MDHEN and CDR2 SYDVKM. The CDR3 covers 16 residues. CDR3 region: CAAVRIAGPEPYGYTF. The CDR3 coding sequence is TGTGCAGCAGTTCGTATAGCCGGGCCGGAGCCCTATGGCTACACCTTC.

This chain links TRBV7-3 with TRBJ1-5; a weak D match, TRBD1 (5 bases). Deletions cut 5 bases from V and 7 bases from J, with 15 bases between. Germline CDR1 reads SGHTA; CDR2 reads FQGTGA. The CDR3 is 14 residues long. The CDR3 nucleotides read TGTGCCAGCAGCGAAATGACCCCAGGGCAGCCCCAGCATTTT. Its translation is CASSEMTPGQPQHF.

This clonotype was detected many times. The rearrangement joins TRBV7-9 to TRBJ2-7; the match to TRBD1 covers 9 bases. This CDR3 is 15 amino acids long. The J segment lost 4 bases and the V segment lost 5 bases, leaving 9 bases of the junction unmatched. Germline CDR1 SEHNR, CDR2 FQNEAQ (reference sequence). CDR3 in amino acids: CASSTSWDRAYEQYF. CDR3 nucleotide sequence: TGTGCCAGCAGCACCTCCTGGGACAGGGCGTACGAGCAGTACTTC.

The chain carries TRBV28 and TRBJ1-3; D is unresolved. The V end was cut by 8 bases, the J end by 8 bases, with 22 bases between. Germline values: CDR1 MDHEN, CDR2 SYDVKM. There are 15 residues in the CDR3. DNA for the CDR3: TGTGCCAGCGGCATAGCGTGGAACGCAGTTGACACCATATATTTT. Amino acid sequence: CASGIAWNAVDTIYF. Looking up the rest from reference TRBV28 and TRBJ1-3 gives the full variable domain: DVKVTQSSRYLVKRTGEKVFLECVQDMDHENMFWYRQDPGLGLRLIYFSYDVKMKEKGDIPEGYSVSREKKERFSLILESASTNQTSMYLCASGIAWNAVDTIYFGEGSWLTVV.

The chain joins TRBV28 to TRBJ2-5; unclear D gene. The CDR3 loop spans 13 amino acids. V gave up 5 bases and J gave up 5 bases, with 12 bases separating them. Germline CDR1 and CDR2: MDHEN and SYDVKM. CDR3 sequence: CASSTGLGETQYF. The CDR3 bases are TGTGCCAGCAGTACCGGGCTTGGGGAGACCCAGTACTTC.

This clonotype was observed at least ten times. The rearrangement links TRBV7-9 to TRBJ1-1; D might be TRBD1 (5 bases). The CDR3 is 14 residues long. Per the germline V gene, CDR1 is SEHNR and CDR2 is FQNEAQ (reference sequence). Trimming removed 5 bases at V and 4 bases at J, with 14 bases between. CDR3 amino acids: CASSLSGTGTEAFF. CDR3 coding DNA: TGTGCCAGCAGCCTGTCAGGGACGGGCACTGAAGCTTTCTTT. The full variable domain, its missing parts supplied by reference TRBV7-9 and TRBJ1-1, is DTGVSQNPRHKITKRGQNVTFRCDPISEHNRLYWYRQTLGQGPEFLTYFQNEAQLEKSRLLSDRFSAERPKGSFSTLEIQRTEQGDSAMYLCASSLSGTGTEAFFGQGTRLTVV.

At least ten counts were recorded for this clonotype. The CDR3 sequence: CASSLEFDRFTDTQYF. The CDR3 DNA reads TGCGCCAGCAGCCTGGAATTCGACAGATTCACAGATACGCAGTATTTT. V is TRBV5-1 and J is TRBJ2-3, with D maybe TRBD1 (5 bases). This CDR3 has 16 residues. Trimming took off 4 bases at V and 2 bases at J, with 17 bases between the two ends. Germline lookup yields CDR1 SGHRS and CDR2 YFSETQ.

This clonotype was observed many times. CDR3 sequence: CSERGTVNTEAFF. Here the CDR3 DNA reads TGCAGTGAACGTGGGACAGTGAACACTGAAGCTTTCTTT. The chain has TRBV20-1 and TRBJ1-1; 7 bases map to TRBD1. Germline trimming cut 7 bases from V and 0 bases from J; bases unmatched to any gene: 5. This CDR3 spans 13 amino acids. Germline V gene sequence: CDR1 DFQATT, CDR2 SNEGSKA (reference sequence).

Regarding this clonotype: This could be a read error, since a much larger clone is one nucleotide away. The CDR3 region has the DNA TGTGCCAGCAGTTACAGGGATCAGAACACTGAAGCTTCCTTT. It specifies CASSYRDQNTEASF. This sequence joins TRBV6-5 and TRBJ1-1; D remains ambiguous. CDR1 and CDR2 from the germline V gene are MNHEY and SVGAGI. The CDR3 has 14 amino acids.

This clonotype turned up a few times. This chain links TRBV2 with TRBJ1-1; 7 positions agree with TRBD1. This CDR3 spans 16 amino acids. CDR1 and CDR2 from the germline V gene are SNHLY and FYNNEI. V lost 4 bases and J lost 4; bases outside the gene matches: 12. The CDR3 DNA reads as TGTGCCAGCAGTGTCAGACAGGGCTCCGGAATCACTGAAGCTTTCTTT. This encodes CASSVRQGSGITEAFF. The variable domain in full, with the rest retrieved from reference TRBV2 and TRBJ1-1, is EPEVTQTPSHQVTQMGQEVILRCVPISNHLYFYWYRQILGQKVEFLVSFYNNEISEKSEIFDDQFSVERPDGSNFTLKIRSTKLEDSAMYFCASSVRQGSGITEAFFGQGTRLTVV.

Concerning this clonotype: A read error may explain this, as a much larger clone is one base away. This sequence joins TRBV7-2 and TRBJ1-3; no clear D. In germline, CDR1 is SGHTA, CDR2 FQGNSA. The V end lost 5 bases, the J end lost 1 base, and 12 bases lay between the germline ends. The CDR3 is 15 amino acids. CDR3 nucleotide sequence: TGTGCCAGCAGCCCCCGACCGAAATCTGGAAACACCATATATTTT. Residues: CASSPRPKSGNTIYF.

A remark on this clonotype: This sequence may be a read error, since a much larger clone differs from it by one base. CDR3 protein: CASRYGRRPPYEQYF. In DNA form, the CDR3 reads TGTGCCAGCAGATACGGCAGGAGGCCCCCCTACGAGCAGTACTTC. This chain links TRBV7-6 with TRBJ2-7; possibly TRBD2 for D (5 bases). The CDR3 has 15 residues. The V end lost 6 bases, the J end lost 2 bases, and 17 bases lay between the germline ends. Germline loops: CDR1 SGHVS, CDR2 FNYEAQ. Combining the CDR3 with reference TRBV7-6 and TRBJ2-7 gives the whole variable domain GAGVSQSPRYKVTKRGQDVALRCDPISGHVSLYWYRQALGQGPEFLTYFNYEAQQDKSGLPNDRFSAERPEGSISTLTIQRTEQRDSAMYRCASRYGRRPPYEQYFGPGTRLTVT.

A remark on this clonotype: At one end the junction does not follow the germline gene, possibly because of a read error. This chain joins TRBV7-3 and TRBJ1-6; no firm D call. The CDR3 runs 14 residues. Germline assignment: CDR1 SGHTA and CDR2 FQGTGA. CDR3 DNA: TGCGCCAGCAGCCAAGGGTGGGTGAATTCACCCCTCCACTTT. Protein sequence: CASSQGWVNSPLHF.

This clonotype was picked up many times. The chain recombines TRBV5-6 with TRBJ2-7; D might be TRBD2 (6 bases). This CDR3 is 15 amino acids long. The germline gives CDR1 SGHDT, CDR2 YYEEEE. The V end was cut by 5 bases, the J end by 0 bases, with 15 bases between. The CDR3 sequence: CASSNWGRPSYEQYF. The CDR3, as DNA: TGTGCCAGCAGTAACTGGGGGAGGCCCTCCTACGAGCAGTACTTC. The full variable domain, completed using reference TRBV5-6 and TRBJ2-7, is DAGVTQSPTHLIKTRGQQVTLRCSPKSGHDTVSWYQQALGQGPQFIFQYYEEEERQRGNFPDRFSGHQFPNYSSELNVNALLLGDSALYLCASSNWGRPSYEQYFGPGTRLTVT.

This chain uses TRBV7-2 with TRBJ1-5; the match to TRBD1 covers 7 bases. Trimming cost V 5 bases and J 2 bases; bases outside gene matches: 9. Germline V CDR1 and CDR2: SGHTA, FQGNSA. The CDR3 sequence is 16 residues long. The CDR3 nucleotides are TGTGCCAGCAGCAACCGACAGGGTGGGGGCAATCAGCCCCAGCATTTT. This sequence encodes CASSNRQGGGNQPQHF.

At least ten counts were recorded for this clonotype. The chain is built from TRBV5-6 and TRBJ2-5; TRBD2 agrees at 8 bases. Losses at the gene ends were 2 bases for V and 5 bases for J; bases not matched to a gene: 5. This CDR3 has 14 amino acids. Germline values: CDR1 SGHDT, CDR2 YYEEEE. In nucleotides, the CDR3 is TGTGCCAGCAGCTTCCGGGAGGGCGGGGAGACCCAGTACTTC. Translation: CASSFREGGETQYF. The variable domain in full, with the rest retrieved from reference TRBV5-6 and TRBJ2-5, is DAGVTQSPTHLIKTRGQQVTLRCSPKSGHDTVSWYQQALGQGPQFIFQYYEEEERQRGNFPDRFSGHQFPNYSSELNVNALLLGDSALYLCASSFREGGETQYFGPGTRLLVL.

The rearrangement joins TRBV15 to TRBJ2-5; D uncertain. The CDR3 loop spans 12 amino acids. CDR1 is LNHNV, CDR2 YYDKDF, per germline (reference sequence). V lost 3 bases and J 4 bases, leaving 6 bases between the germline ends. The CDR3 region is CATSSLRETQYF. The DNA of the CDR3 is TGTGCCACCAGCAGCTTACGAGAGACCCAGTACTTC.

In its sample, this clonotype was seen many times. This rearrangement joins TRBV2 to TRBJ1-5; no firm D call. Trimming took off 3 bases at V and 8 bases at J, with 11 bases between the two ends. CDR3 length: 13 amino acids. The germline V gene has CDR1 SNHLY and CDR2 FYNNEI. The CDR3 DNA is TGTGCCAGCAGTGAGGCCGGCCACAAGCCCCAGCATTTT. Encoded protein: CASSEAGHKPQHF.

In nucleotides, the CDR3 is TGTGCCAGCAGCTTAGCGCGGGGCGGATCACCCCTCCACTTT. Its protein product is CASSLARGGSPLHF. The V call is TRBV7-2, the J call TRBJ1-6; possibly TRBD1 for D (5 bases). Germline V gene sequence: CDR1 SGHTA, CDR2 FQGNSA. V lost 0 bases and J 10 bases, leaving 10 bases between the germline ends. This CDR3 comprises 14 residues.

The table lists this clonotype with a count of one. V is TRBV19 and J is TRBJ2-2, with a weak D call TRBD2 (7 bases). With 10 bases removed from V and 4 bases from J, the gap between germline ends came to 22 bases. This CDR3 has 16 amino acids. Germline CDR1 and CDR2: LNHDA and SQIVND (reference sequence). The CDR3 nucleotides are TGTGCCACCCATTGCTACGGGGGGCACTGCACCGGGGAGCTGTTTTTT. It codes for CATHCYGGHCTGELFF.

The rearrangement links TRBV27 to TRBJ1-2, with D possibly being TRBD1 (5 bases). The germline V and J ends were trimmed by 0 bases and 6 bases, with 11 bases remaining between them. The germline gives CDR1 MNHEY, CDR2 SMNVEV (reference sequence). The CDR3 sequence is 14 residues long. The DNA of the CDR3 is TGTGCCAGCAGTTTATCTGGGGGATCGAATGGCTACACCTTC. The encoded protein is CASSLSGGSNGYTF.

CDR3 in DNA: TGTGCCAGCAGGTCCGTTTCTGGACCAACTTCAAGGGACAGGGGGAACACCGGGGAGCTGTTTTTT. Encoded protein: CASRSVSGPTSRDRGNTGELFF. The chain combines TRBV6-1 with TRBJ2-2, with 10 bases fitting TRBD1. CDR1 and CDR2 from the germline V gene are MNHNS and SASEGT. V was pared by 6 bases and J by 1 base, with 23 bases of the junction left unmatched. The CDR3 consists of 22 residues.